This T cell receptor beta chain is from a study of shared clonotypes between healthy human individuals. Naive CD8 cells comprised CD45RO-negative, CCR7-positively selected cells, excluding terminally differentiated effector memory CD45RA+ cells. All donors were Caucasian adults living in Nashville, Tennessee. The V gene end was trimmed by 0 bases and the J gene end by 4 bases; junction bases not matched to a gene: 4. CDR1 and CDR2 (germline): LGHNA, YNFKEQ. The CDR3 is 15 residues long. Libraries were prepared by immunoSEQ multiplex PCR; TCRdb keeps only in-frame clonotypes and omits some of them. The table has nearly 600,000 clones, 95% seen once.

This clonotype was obtained from a woman aged 30 to 39 in good health. The genes are TRBV4-2 and TRBJ2-7, with 9 nucleotides matching TRBD2. The specimen was naive CD8+ T cells sorted from blood. DNA for the CDR3: TGTGCCAGCAGCCAAGAAGTAGCGGGAGCGTACGAGCAGTACTTC. It encodes CASSQEVAGAYEQYF.